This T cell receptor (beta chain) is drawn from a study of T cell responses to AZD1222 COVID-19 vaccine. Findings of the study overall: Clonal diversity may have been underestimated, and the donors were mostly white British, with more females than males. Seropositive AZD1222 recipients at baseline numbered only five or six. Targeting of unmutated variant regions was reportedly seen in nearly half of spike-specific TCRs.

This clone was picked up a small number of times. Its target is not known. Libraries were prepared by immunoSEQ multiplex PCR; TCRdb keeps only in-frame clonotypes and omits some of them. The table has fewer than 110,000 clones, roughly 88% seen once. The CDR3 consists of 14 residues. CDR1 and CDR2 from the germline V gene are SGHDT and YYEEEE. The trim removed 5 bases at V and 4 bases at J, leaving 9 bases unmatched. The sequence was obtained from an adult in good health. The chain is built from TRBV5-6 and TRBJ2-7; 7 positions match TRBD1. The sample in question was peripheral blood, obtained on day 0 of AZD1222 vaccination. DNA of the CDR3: TGTGCCAGCAGTCCTGGACAGGTGAATTACGAGCAGTACTTC. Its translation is CASSPGQVNYEQYF.